This TCR beta chain was documented in a study of T cell clonotyping in hematopoietic cell transplantation. Samples: about 28 days before transplant, then days 30, 100 and 180 after. The repertoire was sequenced with immunoSEQ multiplex PCR; TCRdb's copy has only in-frame clones and lacks some. The table shows approximately 10,000 clones, with 51% occurring only once. The source material was peripheral blood mononuclear cells, sampled 100 days after allogeneic stem cell transplant. The origin of this receptor is a female patient aged 50-65 years who had an allogeneic stem cell transplant from an unrelated donor, so the T cells may come from the graft donor. Some clones in this sample may be carry-over from other donors' samples.

CDR3 sequence (DNA): TGCAGCGTTGCCGTGAAGGGCACTGAAGCTTTCTTT. Its translation is CSVAVKGTEAFF. The V gene is TRBV29-1, the J gene TRBJ1-1; D unclear. Trimming took 4 bases from V and 4 from J, leaving 10 bases between them. Germline CDR1 SQVTM, CDR2 ANQGSEA. The length of the CDR3 is 12 residues.